These 12 T cell receptor beta chains were sequenced from one sample in a study of PD-L1 blockade in urothelial cancer. The protocol was immunoSEQ multiplex PCR, while the TCRdb copy is restricted to in-frame clones and leaves out a portion. The sample lists around 60,000 clones, approximately 81% occurring once. Time point described: pretreatment peripheral blood. Sequencing was performed on PBMCs, taken around atezolizumab (anti-PD-L1) treatment. The source of these receptors is a man between 70 and 80 years old with urothelial cancer.

The V and J genes are TRBV9 and TRBJ1-3, with 8 bases that match TRBD1. CDR3 length: 17 amino acids. In germline, CDR1 is SGDLS, CDR2 YYNGEE. Losses at the gene ends were 3 bases for V and 8 bases for J; bases not matched to a gene: 16. CDR3 DNA sequence: TGTGCCAGCAGCGGAATCGTTTCACAGGGGGGCGCGGACACCATATATTTT. This encodes CASSGIVSQGGADTIYF.

The J gene is TRBJ2-2, the V gene TRBV21-1; TRBD2, the D gene given by the table, was not confirmed from the DNA. TRBV21-1 represents a pseudogene. The CDR3 contains 20 residues. The CDR3 reads CASSPKPETSGRIDTGELFF. CDR3 bases: TGTGCCAGCAGCCCAAAGCCGGAGACTAGCGGGAGGATTGACACCGGGGAGCTGTTTTTT.

This clone was seen only once. Written as DNA, the CDR3 is TGTGCCAGTAGTATCGCGACAGGGGGAGGAAATCAGCCCCAGCATTTT. Encoded protein: CASSIATGGGNQPQHF. The chain uses TRBV19 and TRBJ1-5, with 9 bases lining up with TRBD1. The junction had 7 bases not matched to a gene; V was cut back by 3 bases and J by 4 bases. Germline V gene data show CDR1 as LNHDA and CDR2 as SQIVND (reference sequence). There are 16 residues in the CDR3.

The chain carries TRBV5-1 and TRBJ1-5, with 10 bases lining up with TRBD1. The CDR3 consists of 16 residues. Per the germline V gene, CDR1 is SGHRS and CDR2 is YFSETQ. J was trimmed by 5 bases and V by 4 bases; bases with no gene match: 9. The DNA of the CDR3 is TGCGCCAGCAGCCGTGAGGGACAGGGGCCCGATCAGCCCCAGCATTTT. This gives the protein CASSREGQGPDQPQHF.

This clone was seen only once. The gene calls are TRBV6-6 and TRBJ2-5; TRBD2 agrees at 8 bases. Germline CDR1 reads MNHNY; CDR2 reads SVGAGI (reference sequence). This CDR3 has 16 amino acids. The V gene end was trimmed by 2 bases and the J gene end by 3 bases; junction bases not matched to a gene: 8. The CDR3: CASSYVRSGRKETQYF. CDR3 coding DNA: TGTGCCAGCAGTTACGTTCGGAGCGGGAGAAAAGAGACCCAGTACTTC.

The sample holds a few counts of this clone. This chain uses TRBV27 with TRBJ1-2, with D unresolved. The CDR3 covers 13 residues. CDR1 is MNHEY and CDR2 is SMNVEV in the germline V gene (reference sequence). Trimming shortened V by 4 bases and J by 3 bases, and 9 bases separated the two germline ends. The CDR3 nucleotides read TGTGCCAGCAGTTCAGTTCGGGACTATGGCTACACCTTC. Amino acids: CASSSVRDYGYTF.

The rearrangement joins TRBV5-4 to TRBJ1-1, with no clear D. The germline V and J ends were trimmed by 7 bases and 1 base, with 11 bases remaining between them. This CDR3 is 13 amino acids long. In germline, CDR1 is SGHNT, CDR2 YYREEE (reference sequence). The CDR3 here is CASLSGSNTEAFF. The CDR3 coding sequence is TGTGCCAGCCTCTCCGGGTCGAACACTGAAGCTTTCTTT.

The J gene is TRBJ2-7, the V gene TRBV19; 7 bases are a match to TRBD1. This CDR3 is built from 14 residues. CDR1 LNHDA and CDR2 SQIVND come from the germline V gene (reference sequence). J was trimmed by 3 bases and V by 6 bases; bases with no gene match: 8. For the CDR3, the DNA is TGTGCCAGTAGCTTGACAGGGCAAGGCTACGAGCAGTACTTC. As protein: CASSLTGQGYEQYF.

The chain has TRBV5-1 and TRBJ2-7, with 13 bases matching TRBD2. V was pared by 3 bases and J by 3 bases, with 3 bases of the junction left unmatched. From germline, CDR1 is SGHRS and CDR2 YFSETQ. CDR3 length equals 15 residues. CDR3 loop: CASSWTSGSNYEQYF. CDR3 DNA: TGCGCCAGCAGCTGGACTAGCGGGAGTAACTACGAGCAGTACTTC.

This rearrangement joins TRBV6-6 to TRBJ2-2; 7 nucleotides align to TRBD1. There are 14 residues in the CDR3. After removal of 6 bases from V and 2 bases from J, the junction contained 3 bases not matched to a gene. Germline CDR1 is MNHNY and CDR2 is SVGAGI (reference sequence). The CDR3 DNA reads TGTGCCAGCAGCCGGGACAGCAACACCGGGGAGCTGTTTTTT. It yields the protein CASSRDSNTGELFF.

V usage is TRBV11-2 and J usage is TRBJ2-2, with D possibly matching TRBD2 (7 bases). Trimming stripped 6 bases from V and 4 bases from J, with 24 bases between. Germline-derived CDR1 and CDR2 are SGHAT and FQNNGV. The CDR3 is made up of 18 amino acids. The DNA of the CDR3 is TGTGCCAGCAGATCGCTCGGGGGGCGCTCCAGGGGCACCGGGGAGCTGTTTTTT. Translation: CASRSLGGRSRGTGELFF.

The table lists this clone with a few counts. This chain joins TRBV7-6 and TRBJ1-2, with TRBD1 matching 8 bases. V was clipped by 4 bases and J by 8 bases; unmatched bases: 15. The CDR3 has 16 residues. CDR1 is SGHVS and CDR2 is FNYEAQ in the germline V gene. Written as DNA, the CDR3 is TGTGCCAGCAGCTCAAGAATCGGACAGGGTGGAAGCGGCTACACCTTC. Amino acid sequence: CASSSRIGQGGSGYTF.